This TCR beta chain appears in the sequencing data of a study of T cell repertoires in cytomegalovirus infection. On the study more broadly: HLA-B-restricted CMV epitopes that are well studied, plus recently identified HLA-C-restricted ones, were used by the study. Matching HLA type and CMV infection were both indicated by public TCR beta signatures. Study observations and caveats: Of the TCR beta families, the public ones yielded a cumulative frequency that identified carriers of CMV plus the relevant HLA.

TCRdb ran MiXCR on the reads and lists one entry per CDR3 protein. Counted here are approximately 390,000 distinct CDR3 sequences, around a third occurring once; the ten biggest clones make up 13%. As regards this clonotype: Its antigen is not known.

The sequenced sample was cultured PBMCs, obtained from culture after CMV antigen stimulation. The TCR was taken from a human donor in good health (CMV status not recorded). Some clones in this sample may be carry-over from other donors' samples.

As DNA, the CDR3 is TGCAGTGCTAGATGGGGGTATAATTCACCCCTCCACTTT. Its protein is CSARWGYNSPLHF. The rearrangement links TRBV20-1 to TRBJ1-6; D may be TRBD1 (5 bases). The CDR3 consists of 13 residues. The V and J ends lost 2 bases and 4 bases respectively, with 6 bases between them. Germline loops: CDR1 DFQATT, CDR2 SNEGSKA (reference sequence).